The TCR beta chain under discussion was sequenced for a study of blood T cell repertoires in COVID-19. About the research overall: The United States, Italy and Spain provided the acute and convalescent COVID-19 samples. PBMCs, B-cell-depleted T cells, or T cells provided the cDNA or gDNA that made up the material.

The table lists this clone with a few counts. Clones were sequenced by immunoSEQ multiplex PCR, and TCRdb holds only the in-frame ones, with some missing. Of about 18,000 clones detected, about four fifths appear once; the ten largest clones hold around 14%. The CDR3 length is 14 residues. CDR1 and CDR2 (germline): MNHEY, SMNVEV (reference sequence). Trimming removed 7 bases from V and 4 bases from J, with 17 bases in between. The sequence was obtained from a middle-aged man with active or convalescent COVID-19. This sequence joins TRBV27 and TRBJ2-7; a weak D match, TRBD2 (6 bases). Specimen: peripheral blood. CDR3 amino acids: CASTSGGTAYEQYF. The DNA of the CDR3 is TGTGCCAGCACCTCCGGGGGAACCGCGTACGAGCAGTACTTC.